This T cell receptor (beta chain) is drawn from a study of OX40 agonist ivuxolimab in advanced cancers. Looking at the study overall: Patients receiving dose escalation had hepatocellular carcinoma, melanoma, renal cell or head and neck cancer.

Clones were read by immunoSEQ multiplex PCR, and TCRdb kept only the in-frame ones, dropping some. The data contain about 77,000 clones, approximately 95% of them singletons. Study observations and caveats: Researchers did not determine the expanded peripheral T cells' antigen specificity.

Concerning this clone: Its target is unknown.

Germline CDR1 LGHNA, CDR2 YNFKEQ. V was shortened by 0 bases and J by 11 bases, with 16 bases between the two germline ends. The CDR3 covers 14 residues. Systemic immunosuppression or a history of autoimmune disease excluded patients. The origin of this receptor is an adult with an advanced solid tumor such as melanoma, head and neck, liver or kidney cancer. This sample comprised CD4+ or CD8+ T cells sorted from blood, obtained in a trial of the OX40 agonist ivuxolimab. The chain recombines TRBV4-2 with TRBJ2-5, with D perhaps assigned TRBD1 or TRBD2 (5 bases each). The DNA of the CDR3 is TGTGCCAGCAGCCAAGACGCGGTGGGGGATGAGCAGTACTTC. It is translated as CASSQDAVGDEQYF.